The 32 T cell receptor beta chains below all came from one sample that was sequenced in a study of a mutant IDH1 vaccine in newly diagnosed glioma. Noted time point: week 47, end of study. The vaccine gave 300 ug of a 20-mer mutant IDH1 peptide subcutaneously per dose. Sequencing was performed with immunoSEQ multiplex PCR; in TCRdb, only in-frame clones are kept and a portion is missing. Among roughly 86,000 clones listed, roughly nine tenths were seen once. These TCRs' antigens remain unknown. The sample consisted of PBMCs, taken from a glioma patient whose treatment included an IDH1 peptide vaccine. These receptor sequences come from a woman aged 50 to 60 with glioma.

The chain joins TRBV6-6 to TRBJ2-7; D is unresolved. Deletions cut 4 bases from V and 0 bases from J, with 4 bases between. The CDR3 has 12 amino acids. Germline CDR1 and CDR2: MNHNY and SVGAGI (reference sequence). The CDR3, as DNA: TGTGCCAGCAGTTCAGACTCCTACGAGCAGTACTTC. Encoded protein: CASSSDSYEQYF.

The V and J genes are TRBV29-1 and TRBJ2-3; D possibly uses TRBD1 or TRBD2 (5 bases each). V was cut by 5 bases and J by 1 base, with 10 bases left in between. The CDR3 contains 13 residues. Germline V gives CDR1 SQVTM, CDR2 ANQGSEA. DNA for the CDR3: TGCAGCGTTTCCAGGGAGCGCACAGATACGCAGTATTTT. It translates to CSVSRERTDTQYF.

The V call is TRBV30, the J call TRBJ2-7; no firm D call. Trimming stripped 0 bases from V and 6 bases from J, with 6 bases between. The CDR3 is 11 residues long. Germline CDR1 and CDR2: GTSNPN and SVGIG (reference sequence). The CDR3, as DNA: TGTGCCTGGAGTGTCCCCGGCGAGCAGTACTTC. This sequence encodes CAWSVPGEQYF.

This clone showed up just once. The gene calls are TRBV7-8 and TRBJ1-3; 8 bases map to TRBD1. The CDR3 is 20 residues long. V gave up 5 bases and J gave up 0 bases; unmatched junction bases: 18. CDR1 and CDR2 from the germline V gene are SGHVS and FQNEAQ. The CDR3 sequence: CASSAYGTGFRGFSGNTIYF. The CDR3 nucleotides are TGTGCCAGCAGCGCATATGGGACAGGATTTCGTGGGTTCTCTGGAAACACCATATATTTT.

The DNA of the CDR3 is TGTGCCAGCCCTCGAACGTTTCTGGAGCAAGAGACCCAGTACTTC. It codes for CASPRTFLEQETQYF. The rearrangement links TRBV19 to TRBJ2-5; D unclear. V was pared by 9 bases and J by 2 bases, with 19 bases between. Per germline, CDR1 LNHDA and CDR2 SQIVND (reference sequence). This CDR3 has 15 residues.

V gene TRBV27 combines with J gene TRBJ1-2; TRBD1 might be the D (6 bases). V lost 4 bases and J lost 2, with 14 bases in between. The CDR3 length is 15 residues. CDR1 and CDR2 from the germline V gene are MNHEY and SMNVEV (reference sequence). CDR3 amino acids: CASSSPGQGNYGYTF. The CDR3 bases are TGTGCCAGCAGTTCGCCGGGACAAGGGAACTATGGCTACACCTTC.

The V call is TRBV19, the J call TRBJ2-7; D may be TRBD2 (6 bases). V was clipped by 5 bases and J by 2 bases, with 10 bases between them. This CDR3 region has 13 residues. Looked up from germline, CDR1 is LNHDA and CDR2 is SQIVND (reference sequence). CDR3 amino acids: CASSWGLPYEQYF. CDR3 in DNA: TGTGCCAGTAGTTGGGGACTTCCCTACGAGCAGTACTTC.

This clone was counted only a few times. The chain combines TRBV6-5 with TRBJ2-7; 12 nucleotides match TRBD2. This CDR3 spans 15 amino acids. Trimming removed 0 bases from V and 6 bases from J; junction bases left unmatched: 3. Germline CDR1 reads MNHEY; CDR2 reads SVGAGI. CDR3 nucleotides: TGTGCCAGCAGTTACTCGACTAGCGGGGGCGCCGAGCAGTACTTC. Translated, it gives CASSYSTSGGAEQYF.

The table lists this clone with a count of one. The chain combines TRBV28 with TRBJ1-1, with 9 bases fitting TRBD1. The CDR3 length is 14 residues. The trim removed 5 bases at V and 7 bases at J, leaving 8 bases unmatched. Germline CDR1 MDHEN, CDR2 SYDVKM. CDR3 sequence: CASSPTGGWNEAFF. For the CDR3, the DNA is TGTGCCAGCAGTCCCACAGGGGGCTGGAATGAAGCTTTCTTT.

This chain connects TRBV27 to TRBJ2-7; no definite D call. V was shortened by 5 bases and J by 7 bases, with 12 bases between the two germline ends. In germline, CDR1 is MNHEY, CDR2 SMNVEV (reference sequence). The length of the CDR3 is 12 residues. CDR3 DNA: TGTGCCAGCAGTCGCCCCCTAGGGGAGCAGTACTTC. As protein: CASSRPLGEQYF.

The CDR3 is CASSYGGANYGYTF. As DNA, the CDR3 is TGTGCCAGCAGTTACGGCGGGGCCAACTATGGCTACACCTTC. The rearrangement uses TRBV6-6 and TRBJ1-2; tentatively, D is TRBD1 (5 bases). Trimming removed 2 bases at V and 2 bases at J, with 9 bases between. CDR3 length equals 14 residues. Germline V lookup: CDR1 MNHNY, CDR2 SVGAGI (reference sequence).

The chain links TRBV10-3 to TRBJ1-4; 7 nucleotides agree with TRBD1. Germline V gene lookup returns CDR1 ENHRY and CDR2 SYGVKD. CDR3 length: 15 amino acids. V gave up 0 bases and J gave up 5 bases; unmatched junction bases: 3. In DNA, the CDR3 is TGTGCCATCAGTGAGTCCGTGGGACAGAATGAAAAACTGTTTTTT. As protein: CAISESVGQNEKLFF.

V is TRBV30 and J is TRBJ2-7; 9 positions match TRBD2. The germline V gene has CDR1 GTSNPN and CDR2 SVGIG (reference sequence). J lost 7 bases, V lost 0 bases, and 10 bases had no gene match. The CDR3 totals 15 residues. The CDR3 region is CAWSVPAGGTGEQYF. The CDR3 bases are TGTGCCTGGAGTGTACCAGCGGGAGGAACGGGTGAGCAGTACTTC.

The chain carries TRBV19 and TRBJ2-5; D uncertain. CDR3 size: 13 residues. Germline V gives CDR1 LNHDA, CDR2 SQIVND (reference sequence). V was shortened by 3 bases and J by 5 bases, with 10 bases between the two germline ends. In DNA form, the CDR3 reads TGTGCCAGTAGTATGATGGTTAGGGAGACCCAGTACTTC. Protein product: CASSMMVRETQYF.

The V and J genes are TRBV6-1 and TRBJ2-5; TRBD1 agrees at 8 bases. V trimming: 6 bases; J trimming: 6 bases; junction bases outside the gene matches: 6. From germline, CDR1 is MNHNS and CDR2 SASEGT. The CDR3 is 13 amino acids. The CDR3 here is CASRDGQGKTQYF. Written as DNA, the CDR3 is TGTGCCAGCAGGGACGGACAGGGCAAGACCCAGTACTTC.

The chain joins TRBV11-2 to TRBJ1-3; 8 nucleotides agree with TRBD1. CDR1 SGHAT and CDR2 FQNNGV come from the germline V gene. Germline trimming cut 0 bases from V and 4 bases from J; bases unmatched to any gene: 5. CDR3 length: 16 residues. The CDR3: CASSLDWTGSGNTIYF. The CDR3 nucleotides read TGTGCCAGCAGCTTAGATTGGACAGGGAGCGGAAACACCATATATTTT.

The sample holds a few counts of this clone. The V gene is TRBV14, the J gene TRBJ1-1; D call uncertain. With 4 bases removed from V and 1 base from J, the gap between germline ends came to 7 bases. Looked up from germline, CDR1 is SGHDN and CDR2 is FVKESK. The CDR3 sequence is 13 residues long. The CDR3, as DNA: TGTGCCAGCAGCCTGACGGGGAACACTGAAGCTTTCTTT. Translating it yields CASSLTGNTEAFF.

V and J are TRBV5-6 and TRBJ2-1; the D gene is possibly TRBD2 (5 bases). The CDR3 runs 15 residues. V dropped 4 bases and J dropped 6 bases, with 17 bases sitting between them. Germline V gene data show CDR1 as SGHDT and CDR2 as YYEEEE. CDR3 DNA sequence: TGTGCCAGCAGCATCGGTCCCCTAGCCGGCAATGAGCAGTTCTTC. Translating gives CASSIGPLAGNEQFF. Supplemented by reference TRBV5-6 and TRBJ2-1, the full variable domain reads DAGVTQSPTHLIKTRGQQVTLRCSPKSGHDTVSWYQQALGQGPQFIFQYYEEEERQRGNFPDRFSGHQFPNYSSELNVNALLLGDSALYLCASSIGPLAGNEQFFGPGTRLTVL.

V and J are TRBV6-4 and TRBJ2-5; 12 positions agree with TRBD2. Germline loops: CDR1 MRHNA, CDR2 SNTAGT. The CDR3 runs 15 residues. The V gene end was trimmed by 5 bases and the J gene end by 4 bases; junction bases not matched to a gene: 5. The CDR3 nucleotides are TGTGCCAGCAGTCTCATGGGACTAGCGGGAGAGACCCAGTACTTC. Translation: CASSLMGLAGETQYF.

CDR3 bases: TGTGCCAGCAGCGCCTCCGGGACAGGGAACACTGAAGCTTTCTTT. This encodes CASSASGTGNTEAFF. The chain has TRBV9 and TRBJ1-1, with TRBD1 identical over 8 bases. The CDR3 is made up of 15 amino acids. CDR1 is SGDLS, CDR2 YYNGEE, per germline. Trimming cost V 3 bases and J 1 base; bases outside gene matches: 5.

This sequence joins TRBV7-3 and TRBJ2-3, with D possibly matching TRBD2 (5 bases). V was pared by 2 bases and J by 0 bases, with 21 bases between. The CDR3 sequence is 19 residues long. The V gene's germline CDR1 is SGHTA and CDR2 FQGTGA. The DNA of the CDR3 is TGTGCCAGCAGCTTACAGCGGATATACCCCTGTGCTAGCACAGATACGCAGTATTTT. Protein sequence: CASSLQRIYPCASTDTQYF.

This rearrangement joins TRBV6-5 to TRBJ2-1; D is perhaps TRBD2 (6 bases). In germline, CDR1 is MNHEY, CDR2 SVGAGI. The CDR3 sequence is 16 residues long. V was shortened by 0 bases and J by 2 bases, with 11 bases between the two germline ends. The CDR3 DNA reads TGTGCCAGCAGTTACTCAGTAGCGGCTACCTACAATGAGCAGTTCTTC. Residues: CASSYSVAATYNEQFF.

The chain carries TRBV30 and TRBJ1-5, with D possibly matching TRBD1 (6 bases). The V gene lost 5 bases and the J gene lost 2 bases, with 13 bases spanning the gap. There are 14 residues in the CDR3. Germline assignment: CDR1 GTSNPN and CDR2 SVGIG (reference sequence). CDR3 sequence: CAWGFGGGNQPQHF. CDR3 sequence (DNA): TGTGCCTGGGGCTTCGGGGGCGGCAATCAGCCCCAGCATTTT.

The chain recombines TRBV28 with TRBJ2-2, with D possibly being TRBD2 (6 bases). Germline V gene sequence: CDR1 MDHEN, CDR2 SYDVKM. The CDR3 has 13 residues. The V end was cut by 2 bases, the J end by 5 bases, with 6 bases between. The CDR3 DNA reads as TGTGCCAGCAGTTTAGCGGGGACCGGGGAGCTGTTTTTT. Translated: CASSLAGTGELFF.

The chain joins TRBV5-1 to TRBJ2-1; D gene uncertain. Trimming pared 9 bases from V and 7 bases from J, leaving 11 bases between. CDR1 and CDR2 from the germline V gene are SGHRS and YFSETQ. The CDR3 is 11 amino acids. CDR3 DNA sequence: TGCGCCACCTCATCTGGGAATGAGCAGTTCTTC. Translated, it gives CATSSGNEQFF.

This sequence joins TRBV28 and TRBJ1-1; 10 nucleotides align to TRBD1. Germline V lookup: CDR1 MDHEN, CDR2 SYDVKM. The CDR3 sequence is 15 residues long. J lost 4 bases, V lost 4 bases, and 6 bases had no gene match. CDR3 in DNA: TGTGCCAGCAGTTCTGACAGGGGGCGTGGCACTGAAGCTTTCTTT. Translating it yields CASSSDRGRGTEAFF.

The V and J genes are TRBV9 and TRBJ2-1; 7 nucleotides agree with TRBD2. Germline lookup yields CDR1 SGDLS and CDR2 YYNGEE. Trimming at V came to 0 bases and at J to 7 bases, leaving 7 bases not matched to a gene. The CDR3 is 15 amino acids. As DNA, the CDR3 is TGTGCCAGCAGCGTAGCGGGAGGCCTCGCGAATGAGCAGTTCTTC. Protein sequence: CASSVAGGLANEQFF.

The V gene is TRBV7-9, the J gene TRBJ1-4; unclear D gene. CDR3 length: 16 residues. Trimming cost V 7 bases and J 6 bases, with 21 bases left between them. Germline lookup yields CDR1 SEHNR and CDR2 FQNEAQ (reference sequence). DNA for the CDR3: TGTGCCAGCACCTCACCCCTGGGAGCCTCCGATGAAAAACTGTTTTTT. Protein product: CASTSPLGASDEKLFF.

The V call is TRBV4-1, the J call TRBJ1-5; D not certain. The V gene's germline CDR1 is MGHRA and CDR2 YSYEKL. V was clipped by 3 bases and J by 7 bases, with 13 bases between them. This CDR3 is built from 14 residues. CDR3 amino acids: CASSHVGAGQPQHF. The CDR3 DNA reads TGCGCCAGCAGCCACGTTGGTGCCGGGCAGCCCCAGCATTTT.

The chain links TRBV5-1 to TRBJ2-2; 7 nucleotides agree with TRBD2. With V trimmed by 4 bases and J by 1 base, 7 bases remained unmatched. The germline CDR1 and CDR2 sequences are SGHRS and YFSETQ. There are 16 residues in the CDR3. CDR3 nucleotides: TGCGCCAGCAGCCTAGGGGACTACGGGAACACCGGGGAGCTGTTTTTT. It translates to CASSLGDYGNTGELFF.

The chain has TRBV27 and TRBJ2-3; 9 nucleotides match TRBD1. The CDR3 runs to 14 residues. The junction had 4 bases not matched to a gene; V was cut back by 2 bases and J by 7 bases. Germline V gene data show CDR1 as MNHEY and CDR2 as SMNVEV (reference sequence). CDR3 nucleotides: TGTGCCAGCAGTTTAACAGGGGGCGCTAATACGCAGTATTTT. As protein: CASSLTGGANTQYF.

V gene TRBV7-6 combines with J gene TRBJ2-2, with D maybe TRBD2 (5 bases). Between the trimmed V and J ends, which lost 2 bases and 3 bases, there was a span of 7 bases. CDR3 length equals 14 residues. The germline CDR1 and CDR2 sequences are SGHVS and FNYEAQ. The CDR3 is CASSLSGDTGELFF. CDR3 DNA: TGTGCCAGCAGCTTATCCGGGGACACCGGGGAGCTGTTTTTT.